The present T cell receptor beta chain was sequenced within a study of technical replicates of blood from a few donors. Clones were sequenced by immunoSEQ multiplex PCR, and TCRdb holds only the in-frame ones, with some missing. The sample consists of 85,000 to 95,000 clones, 90% to 97% of them appearing once. Germline CDR1 reads LGHNA; CDR2 reads YSLEER. This CDR3 has 16 residues. With V trimmed by 2 bases and J by 3 bases, 3 bases remained unmatched. The sequence derives from a human donor in good health. The genes are TRBV4-3 and TRBJ2-3; TRBD2 agrees at 12 bases. The sample consisted of T cells isolated from PBMCs. The chain's CDR3 is CASSQLAGGLTDTQYF. The CDR3 DNA reads TGCGCCAGCAGCCAACTAGCGGGAGGGTTGACAGATACGCAGTATTTT.